The 18 T cell receptor beta chains given below trace back to one sample, sequenced in a study of PD-L1 blockade in urothelial cancer. TCRdb's copy holds only in-frame clones and misses some; the assay was immunoSEQ multiplex PCR. The sample lists roughly 56,000 clones, about 86% occurring once. Time point reported: pretreatment peripheral blood. Here the sequenced sample was PBMCs, taken around atezolizumab (anti-PD-L1) treatment. The receptors here all came from a man in his sixties with urothelial cancer.

The chain recombines TRBV18 with TRBJ2-1; 7 positions agree with TRBD2. This CDR3 region has 15 residues. Per germline, CDR1 KGHSH and CDR2 LQKENI. The ends lost 6 bases at V and 6 bases at J; junction bases unmatched: 11. The chain's CDR3 is CASSVSSGKGNEQFF. The CDR3 DNA reads as TGTGCCAGCTCCGTCTCCAGCGGGAAGGGCAATGAGCAGTTCTTC.

The CDR3 region has the DNA TGTGCCAGCAGCCCTCGGACAGCTAATGAAAAACTGTTTTTT. Encoded protein: CASSPRTANEKLFF. The V gene is TRBV9, the J gene TRBJ1-4; tentative D call: TRBD1 (6 bases). Germline lookup yields CDR1 SGDLS and CDR2 YYNGEE. V gave up 4 bases and J gave up 3 bases, with 10 bases separating them. The CDR3 has 14 amino acids. The variable domain in full, with the rest retrieved from reference TRBV9 and TRBJ1-4, is DSGVTQTPKHLITATGQRVTLRCSPRSGDLSVYWYQQSLDQGLQFLIQYYNGEERAKGNILERFSAQQFPDLHSELNLSSLELGDSALYFCASSPRTANEKLFFGSGTQLSVL.

The V and J genes are TRBV7-2 and TRBJ1-1, with a tentative D call TRBD1 (6 bases). This CDR3 comprises 14 residues. With 5 bases removed from V and 2 bases from J, the gap between germline ends came to 12 bases. The germline V gene encodes CDR1 SGHTA and CDR2 FQGNSA. CDR3 nucleotides: TGTGCCAGCAGCGTTCACAGGGTTAACACTGAAGCTTTCTTT. Its protein is CASSVHRVNTEAFF.

The chain is built from TRBV4-1 and TRBJ1-2; 7 nucleotides line up with TRBD1. The junction had 7 bases not matched to a gene; V was cut back by 2 bases and J by 4 bases. CDR1 and CDR2 from the germline V gene are MGHRA and YSYEKL. The CDR3 loop spans 15 amino acids. The CDR3 here is CASSQQDRTSYGYTF. DNA of the CDR3: TGCGCCAGCAGCCAACAGGACAGGACGAGCTATGGCTACACCTTC.

This clone came up once. V and J are TRBV21-1 and TRBJ2-1; TRBD2 was called by the table and not checked on the DNA. TRBV21-1 is annotated as a pseudogene. The CDR3 length is 20 residues. The CDR3 spells CASSKSPAGREGYSYNEQFF. DNA of the CDR3: TGTGCCAGCAGCAAATCCCCGGCGGGGCGGGAGGGCTATTCCTACAATGAGCAGTTCTTC.

This clone was detected a few times. The CDR3 coding sequence is TGTGCCAGCAGTTTAGGGGCCGCCAACAGGGGCTACACCTTC. It codes for CASSLGAANRGYTF. V gene TRBV27 combines with J gene TRBJ1-2, with a weak D call TRBD1 (5 bases). CDR3 size: 14 residues. V dropped 2 bases and J dropped 8 bases, with 15 bases sitting between them. CDR1 and CDR2 from the germline V gene are MNHEY and SMNVEV (reference sequence).

This sequence joins TRBV30 and TRBJ2-3, with a weak D call TRBD2 (5 bases). V dropped 2 bases and J dropped 0 bases, with 15 bases sitting between them. The CDR3 has 16 residues. The germline gives CDR1 GTSNPN, CDR2 SVGIG (reference sequence). For the CDR3, the DNA is TGTGCCTGGAGTCCACAATATCGGACTAGCACAGATACGCAGTATTTT. Its protein is CAWSPQYRTSTDTQYF.

The gene calls are TRBV19 and TRBJ1-2, with 11 bases that match TRBD1. The junction had 17 bases not matched to a gene; V was cut back by 10 bases and J by 4 bases. CDR1 LNHDA and CDR2 SQIVND come from the germline V gene (reference sequence). The length of the CDR3 is 17 residues. The CDR3 reads CATRAGQGAARGYGYTF. CDR3 in DNA: TGTGCCACGAGGGCTGGACAGGGGGCCGCGAGGGGCTATGGCTACACCTTC.

The V gene is TRBV30, the J gene TRBJ1-6, with D possibly TRBD1 on 5 matching bases. Germline V gene lookup returns CDR1 GTSNPN and CDR2 SVGIG (reference sequence). The CDR3 extends over 13 amino acids. V was trimmed by 1 base and J by 11 bases, leaving 12 bases between them. The CDR3 DNA sequence: TGTGCCTGGAGTGAGGGGTCTGATCCACCCCTCCACTTT. Amino acid sequence: CAWSEGSDPPLHF.

This sequence joins TRBV15 and TRBJ1-4, with D perhaps matching TRBD1 (6 bases). The V end was cut by 0 bases, the J end by 8 bases, with 16 bases between. CDR3 length: 16 residues. Looked up from germline, CDR1 is LNHNV and CDR2 is YYDKDF (reference sequence). The CDR3 DNA reads TGTGCCACCAGCAGAGATGTTCCCGGGCAGGGGGAAAAACTGTTTTTT. Translation gives CATSRDVPGQGEKLFF.

This chain joins TRBV5-1 and TRBJ1-2, with D perhaps matching TRBD1 (6 bases). Between the trimmed V and J ends, which lost 2 bases and 4 bases, there was a span of 6 bases. Germline CDR1 SGHRS, CDR2 YFSETQ. CDR3 length: 12 amino acids. The CDR3 DNA reads TGCGCCAGCAGCTTACAGGGCTATGGCTACACCTTC. As protein: CASSLQGYGYTF.

In this sample, this clone turned up once. The chain carries TRBV7-9 and TRBJ1-3; maybe TRBD1 (6 bases). With 6 bases removed from V and 5 bases from J, the gap between germline ends came to 17 bases. The CDR3 is 15 amino acids. Germline V CDR1 and CDR2: SEHNR, FQNEAQ (reference sequence). The CDR3 DNA sequence: TGTGCCAGCAGGAACACAGGGTTGAAGAGAAACACCATATATTTT. It codes for CASRNTGLKRNTIYF.

CDR3 amino acids: CATKGLAGLEQFF. CDR3 sequence (DNA): TGTGCCACCAAGGGCCTAGCGGGGCTTGAGCAGTTCTTC. The chain carries TRBV19 and TRBJ2-1; 9 bases are a match to TRBD2. CDR3 length: 13 amino acids. Per germline, CDR1 LNHDA and CDR2 SQIVND (reference sequence). V shed 10 bases, J shed 9 bases, and the junction held 10 bases outside the gene matches.

This chain links TRBV11-2 with TRBJ1-1; a weak D match, TRBD1 (5 bases). CDR1 and CDR2 from the germline V gene are SGHAT and FQNNGV. The CDR3 spans 14 residues. Trimming removed 2 bases from V and 3 bases from J, with 10 bases in between. CDR3: CASSLTGPDTEAFF. The CDR3 nucleotides read TGTGCCAGCAGCTTAACAGGCCCGGACACTGAAGCTTTCTTT.

This chain links TRBV11-1 with TRBJ2-7, with TRBD1 identical over 7 bases. This CDR3 has 17 residues. V trimming: 0 bases; J trimming: 0 bases; junction bases outside the gene matches: 8. The germline V gene encodes CDR1 SGHAT and CDR2 FQDESV (reference sequence). The CDR3 protein is CASSLAFLTGSSYEQYF. The CDR3, as DNA: TGTGCCAGCAGCTTAGCCTTTCTGACAGGGTCCTCCTACGAGCAGTACTTC.

This clone is a singleton in its sample. The chain recombines TRBV19 with TRBJ2-3; TRBD1 matches 8 bases. V was pared by 5 bases and J by 3 bases, with 7 bases of the junction left unmatched. Germline assignment: CDR1 LNHDA and CDR2 SQIVND (reference sequence). The CDR3 covers 15 residues. The CDR3 nucleotides read TGTGCCAGTAGTTCTCCAGGGGGCTATACAGATACGCAGTATTTT. Translation: CASSSPGGYTDTQYF.

The chain combines TRBV5-1 with TRBJ2-1, with a weak D call TRBD1 (6 bases). Germline loops: CDR1 SGHRS, CDR2 YFSETQ. V dropped 4 bases and J dropped 7 bases, with 15 bases sitting between them. The CDR3 extends over 14 amino acids. Written as DNA, the CDR3 is TGCGCCAGCAGCGGGCAGGGGCTAAGGAATGAGCAGTTCTTC. Translating it yields CASSGQGLRNEQFF. Filled out from reference TRBV5-1 and TRBJ2-1, the complete variable domain reads KAGVTQTPRYLIKTRGQQVTLSCSPISGHRSVSWYQQTPGQGLQFLFEYFSETQRNKGNFPGRFSGRQFSNSRSEMNVSTLELGDSALYLCASSGQGLRNEQFFGPGTRLTVL.

The chain employs TRBV5-4 and TRBJ1-2, with a tentative D call TRBD1 (6 bases). The CDR3 totals 12 residues. CDR1 is SGHNT, CDR2 YYREEE, per germline (reference sequence). The germline V and J ends were trimmed by 2 bases and 6 bases, with 8 bases remaining between them. CDR3 sequence (DNA): TGTGCCAGCAGCTTTTCAGGGGATGGCTACACCTTC. It is translated as CASSFSGDGYTF.